This note documents a single T cell receptor beta chain sequence. V shed 1 base and J shed 0 bases, with 10 bases lying between them. This CDR3 is built from 15 residues. CDR1 SGHNT and CDR2 YENEEA come from the germline V gene. The data belong to a study of T cell changes during pregnancy in multiple sclerosis. The method was immunoSEQ multiplex PCR; TCRdb's version includes in-frame clones alone and lacks a portion of them. This table holds 130,000 or so clones, 93% found once. The source was peripheral blood, collected before pregnancy. V is TRBV11-3 and J is TRBJ2-7; weak D call: TRBD2 (5 bases). The source of this sequence is a female donor with multiple sclerosis, enrolled in a pregnancy study. The CDR3 is CASSLGLGDSYEQYF. The CDR3 DNA is TGTGCCAGCAGCTTAGGCCTCGGGGACTCCTACGAGCAGTACTTC.